The text below deals with one TCR beta chain. Per germline, CDR1 SNHLY and CDR2 FYNNEI. The length of the CDR3 is 12 residues. V lost 8 bases and J 6 bases, leaving 14 bases between the germline ends. This sample is drawn from a study of technical replicates of blood from several donors. Data came from immunoSEQ multiplex PCR; TCRdb stores just in-frame clones and leaves some out. Among about 78,000 clones listed, roughly 93% were seen once. The TCR sequence derives from a human donor in good health. The rearrangement links TRBV2 to TRBJ2-7; tentatively, D is TRBD2 (6 bases). The sample taken for sequencing was T cells isolated from PBMCs. The CDR3 loop is CASWSLGGEQYF. CDR3 nucleotide sequence: TGTGCCAGCTGGTCGTTGGGGGGCGAGCAGTACTTC.